What follows are 11 T cell receptor beta chains derived from one specimen sequenced in a study of OX40 agonist ivuxolimab in advanced cancers. Libraries came from the immunoSEQ multiplex PCR assay. Drawn from immuneACCESS, this table holds only the in-frame rearrangements with V and J called that TCRdb kept. Clones are partly lost; checked studies trace under half to an unresolved V gene and leave the rest unexplained. The sample table holds over 45,000 clones, of which around 83% were seen once. The leading ten clones occupy 0.8% to 1% of the sample. The source material was CD4+ or CD8+ T cells sorted from blood, sampled in a trial of the OX40 agonist ivuxolimab. The receptors were sampled from an adult with an advanced solid tumor such as melanoma, head and neck, liver or kidney cancer.

The chain has TRBV7-9 and TRBJ2-7; D is unresolved. There are 13 residues in the CDR3. Deletions cut 0 bases from V and 6 bases from J, with 9 bases between. The germline V gene has CDR1 SEHNR and CDR2 FQNEAQ (reference sequence). The CDR3 reads CASSLAVAGEQYF. CDR3 coding DNA: TGTGCCAGCAGCTTAGCGGTGGCTGGCGAGCAGTACTTC.

V and J are TRBV6-1 and TRBJ1-6; TRBD1 matches at 9 bases. The J segment lost 5 bases and the V segment lost 9 bases, leaving 8 bases of the junction unmatched. The CDR3 spans 15 residues. Germline V CDR1 and CDR2: MNHNS, SASEGT. This CDR3 is CASSYRGLDNSPLHF. In DNA form, the CDR3 reads TGTGCCAGTTCATACAGGGGGCTGGATAATTCACCCCTCCACTTT.

The V and J genes are TRBV25-1 and TRBJ1-1, with 11 bases that match TRBD1. Germline assignment: CDR1 MGHDK and CDR2 SYGVNS. V lost 6 bases, J lost 10 bases, and 4 bases stayed unmatched. The length of the CDR3 is 12 residues. DNA for the CDR3: TGTGCCAGCAGCCTGGGACAGGGGGGAGCTTTCTTT. Encoded protein: CASSLGQGGAFF.

The chain employs TRBV6-1 and TRBJ2-3; D is uncertain. The germline CDR1 and CDR2 sequences are MNHNS and SASEGT. CDR3 length: 15 amino acids. V shed 1 base and J shed 0 bases, with 8 bases lying between them. CDR3 loop: CASSEVAASTDTQYF. CDR3 DNA sequence: TGTGCCAGCAGTGAAGTGGCAGCTAGCACAGATACGCAGTATTTT.

V gene TRBV2 combines with J gene TRBJ1-2; no clear D. The CDR3 runs 12 residues. Trimming took 3 bases from V and 5 from J, leaving 7 bases between them. Germline V CDR1 and CDR2: SNHLY, FYNNEI. The CDR3 sequence is CASSDSGYGYTF. DNA of the CDR3: TGTGCCAGCAGTGATTCGGGTTATGGCTACACCTTC.

The gene calls are TRBV6-1 and TRBJ2-1, with a tentative D call TRBD1 (5 bases). The CDR3 covers 11 residues. CDR1 MNHNS and CDR2 SASEGT come from the germline V gene. V was cut by 1 base and J by 15 bases, with 10 bases left in between. CDR3 DNA sequence: TGTGCCAGCAGTGAAGTGTCAGGGCCGTTCTTC. Translated, it gives CASSEVSGPFF.

This clone was observed a handful of times. Here the CDR3 DNA reads TGTGCCAGCAGTGAAGTCATACAAACTGAAGCTTTCTTT. It yields the protein CASSEVIQTEAFF. The J gene is TRBJ1-1, the V gene TRBV6-1, with D hard to call. This CDR3 spans 13 amino acids. The V and J ends lost 1 base and 5 bases respectively, with 8 bases between them. CDR1 and CDR2 (germline): MNHNS, SASEGT.

This chain uses TRBV19 with TRBJ2-1; D might be TRBD2 (6 bases). CDR1 LNHDA and CDR2 SQIVND come from the germline V gene (reference sequence). With 10 bases removed from V and 7 bases from J, the gap between germline ends came to 20 bases. The CDR3 has 14 residues. Here the CDR3 DNA reads TGTGCCACCGCGGAGTCCTGGGGGGATAATGAGCAGTTCTTC. Translating it yields CATAESWGDNEQFF. The whole variable domain, filled in from reference TRBV19 and TRBJ2-1, reads DGGITQSPKYLFRKEGQNVTLSCEQNLNHDAMYWYRQDPGQGLRLIYYSQIVNDFQKGDIAEGYSVSREKKESFPLTVTSAQKNPTAFYLCATAESWGDNEQFFGPGTRLTVL.

The chain links TRBV29-1 to TRBJ2-7, with 8 nucleotides matching TRBD2. V gave up 4 bases and J gave up 4 bases; unmatched junction bases: 12. The germline gives CDR1 SQVTM, CDR2 ANQGSEA. The CDR3 has 15 amino acids. The CDR3 nucleotides are TGCAGCGTTGTATCGCGGGGGGATAACTCGTACGAGCAGTACTTC. Its translation: CSVVSRGDNSYEQYF.

V gene TRBV18 combines with J gene TRBJ2-7, with unresolved D. V dropped 3 bases and J dropped 0 bases, with 9 bases sitting between them. This CDR3 has 14 residues. Germline CDR1 KGHSH, CDR2 LQKENI. DNA of the CDR3: TGTGCCAGCTCACCTATAGGCGTCTCCTACGAGCAGTACTTC. This encodes CASSPIGVSYEQYF.

This clone was observed once. The chain couples TRBV5-5 to TRBJ2-7; D is ambiguous. Looked up from germline, CDR1 is SGHKS and CDR2 is YYEKEE (reference sequence). The CDR3 consists of 16 residues. Trimming pared 0 bases from V and 3 bases from J, leaving 16 bases between. CDR3 sequence: CASSLASAGALYEQYF. CDR3 nucleotides: TGTGCCAGCAGCTTGGCCTCGGCAGGAGCTCTCTACGAGCAGTACTTC.